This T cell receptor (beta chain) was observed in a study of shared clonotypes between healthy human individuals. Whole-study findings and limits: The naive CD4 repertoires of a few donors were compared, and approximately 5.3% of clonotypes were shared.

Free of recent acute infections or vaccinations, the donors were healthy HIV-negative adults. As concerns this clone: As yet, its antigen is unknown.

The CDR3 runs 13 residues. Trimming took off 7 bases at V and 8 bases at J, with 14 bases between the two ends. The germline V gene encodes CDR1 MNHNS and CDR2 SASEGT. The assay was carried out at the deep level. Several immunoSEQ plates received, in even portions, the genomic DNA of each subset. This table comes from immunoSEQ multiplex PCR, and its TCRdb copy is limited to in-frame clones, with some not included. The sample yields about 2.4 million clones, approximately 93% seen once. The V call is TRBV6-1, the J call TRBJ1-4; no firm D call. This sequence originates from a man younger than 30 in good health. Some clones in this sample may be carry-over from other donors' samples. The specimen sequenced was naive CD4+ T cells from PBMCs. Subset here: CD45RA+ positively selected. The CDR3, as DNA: TGTGCCAGCAAGCGAGGATCGGGGGAAAAACTGTTTTTT. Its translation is CASKRGSGEKLFF.